These T cell receptor beta chains were read from a single sample in a study of identical twins' blood T cells. TCRdb processed the 5' RACE reads anew with MiXCR; each CDR3 protein has one entry. The sample has a few hundred thousand distinct CDR3 sequences; about 28% are singletons. The sequenced sample consisted of PBMCs. These receptors were collected from a woman aged 18-49 years in good health. Each CDR3 is given with its conserved first and last residue.

V	J	CDR3
TRBV20-1	TRBJ1-5	CSAQPWTGGQPQHF
TRBV19	TRBJ1-1	CASGRQPMNTEAFF
TRBV5-1	TRBJ2-3	CASSLGGTLSDTQYF
TRBV6-2/TRBV6-3	TRBJ2-2	CASSPKREAGEPFF
TRBV2	TRBJ2-7	CASNGGNEQYF
TRBV4-1	TRBJ2-1	CASSQDGDGNEKFF
TRBV29-1	TRBJ2-1	CSVLQGNDQFF
TRBV2	TRBJ2-1	CASSEGSNEQFF
TRBV11-2	TRBJ1-1	CASSPHPRAGTVMKNTEAFF
TRBV5-5	TRBJ2-1	CASQKGPESYNEQFF
TRBV27	TRBJ1-1	CASSPIRNGMNTEAFF
TRBV3-1	TRBJ1-6	CASSQGGTGRSPLHF
TRBV20-1	TRBJ2-1	CSARETRYNEQFF
TRBV5-1	TRBJ1-1	CASSFQVVNTEAFF
TRBV5-1	TRBJ2-2	CASSLASNTGELFF
TRBV7-9	TRBJ1-1	CASRQTGKGSTEAFF
TRBV20-1	TRBJ2-1	CSAGRAGVSYNEQFF
TRBV15	TRBJ1-1	CATSRDLASQAFF
TRBV3-1	TRBJ1-2	CASRRIGYGYTF
TRBV5-8	TRBJ2-3	CASSTSGNLYTDTQYF
TRBV6-1	TRBJ1-4	CASSEGQGNEKLFF
TRBV29-1	TRBJ2-7	CSVGGGPLYEQYF
TRBV9	TRBJ2-1	CASSVSTSANNEQFF
TRBV3-1	TRBJ1-1	CASSQGSEGGPRNPEAFF
TRBV20-1	TRBJ1-2	CSAIPGIGANYGYTF
TRBV20-1	TRBJ1-3	CSARDETIYF
TRBV19	TRBJ1-1	CASSTPGTVGLNTEAFF
TRBV7-9	TRBJ2-3	CASSLAQYTDTQYF
TRBV10-3	TRBJ1-6	CAISPTGTENSPLHF
TRBV20-1	TRBJ1-5	CSARDIGESNQPQHF
TRBV20-1	TRBJ1-4	CSARETLGDEKLFF
TRBV6-5	TRBJ1-6	CASSSSLGPQAPLHF
TRBV3-1	TRBJ2-1	CASSHLAGDNEQFF